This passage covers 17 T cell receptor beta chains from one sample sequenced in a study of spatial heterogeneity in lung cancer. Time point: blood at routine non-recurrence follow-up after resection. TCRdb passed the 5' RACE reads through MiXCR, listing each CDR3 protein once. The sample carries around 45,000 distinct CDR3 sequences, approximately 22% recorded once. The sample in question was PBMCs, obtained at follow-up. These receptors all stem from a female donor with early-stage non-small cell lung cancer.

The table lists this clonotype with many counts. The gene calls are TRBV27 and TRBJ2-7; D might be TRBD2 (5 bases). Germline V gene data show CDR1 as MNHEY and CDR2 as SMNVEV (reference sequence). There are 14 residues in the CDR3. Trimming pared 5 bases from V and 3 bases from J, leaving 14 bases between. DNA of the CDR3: TGTGCCAGCAGTCCCTCGAGGGCTAACTACGAGCAGTACTTC. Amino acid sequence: CASSPSRANYEQYF.

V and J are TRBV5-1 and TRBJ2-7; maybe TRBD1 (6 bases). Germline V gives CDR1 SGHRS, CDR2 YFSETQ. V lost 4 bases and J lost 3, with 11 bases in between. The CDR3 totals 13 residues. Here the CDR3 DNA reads TGCGCCAGCAGCCTCGGACAGAGCTACGAGCAGTACTTC. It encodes CASSLGQSYEQYF.

CDR3 coding DNA: TGCAGTGCTAGAGATACCTCAAGATTCACCGGGGAGCTGTTTTTT. Translating it yields CSARDTSRFTGELFF. The gene calls are TRBV20-1 and TRBJ2-2; no firm D call. CDR1 is DFQATT, CDR2 SNEGSKA, per germline (reference sequence). This CDR3 has 15 residues. Trimming shortened V by 0 bases and J by 4 bases, and 12 bases separated the two germline ends.

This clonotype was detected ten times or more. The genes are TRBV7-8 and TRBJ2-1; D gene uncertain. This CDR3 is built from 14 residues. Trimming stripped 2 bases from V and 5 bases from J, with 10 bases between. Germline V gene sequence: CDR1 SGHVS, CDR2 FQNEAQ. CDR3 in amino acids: CASSLSRRNNEQFF. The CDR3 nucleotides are TGTGCCAGCAGCTTATCCAGGAGAAACAATGAGCAGTTCTTC.

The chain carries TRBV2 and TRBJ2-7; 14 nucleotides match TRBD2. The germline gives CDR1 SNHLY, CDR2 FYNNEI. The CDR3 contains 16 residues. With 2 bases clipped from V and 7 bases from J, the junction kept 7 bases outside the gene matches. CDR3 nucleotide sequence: TGTGCCAGCAGTGAATCCTCGGGACTAGCGGGAGTTGAGCAGTACTTC. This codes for CASSESSGLAGVEQYF.

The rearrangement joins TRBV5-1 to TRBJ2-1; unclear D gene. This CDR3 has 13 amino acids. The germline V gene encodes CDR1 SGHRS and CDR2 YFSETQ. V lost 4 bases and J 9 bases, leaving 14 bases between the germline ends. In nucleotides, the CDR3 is TGCGCCAGCAGCCCCCAGCGAAAGGGTGAGCAGTTCTTC. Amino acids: CASSPQRKGEQFF.

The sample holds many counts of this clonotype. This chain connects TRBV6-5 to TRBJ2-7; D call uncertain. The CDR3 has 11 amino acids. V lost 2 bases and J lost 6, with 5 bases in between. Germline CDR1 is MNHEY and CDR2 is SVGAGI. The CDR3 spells CASSYRAEQYF. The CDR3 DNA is TGTGCCAGCAGTTACCGGGCCGAGCAGTACTTC.

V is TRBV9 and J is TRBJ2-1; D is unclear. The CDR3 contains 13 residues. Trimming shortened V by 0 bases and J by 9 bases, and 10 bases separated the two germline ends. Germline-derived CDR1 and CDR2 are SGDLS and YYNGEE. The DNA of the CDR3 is TGTGCCAGCAGCGTAGATCCCCGTAGTGAGCAGTTCTTC. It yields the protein CASSVDPRSEQFF.

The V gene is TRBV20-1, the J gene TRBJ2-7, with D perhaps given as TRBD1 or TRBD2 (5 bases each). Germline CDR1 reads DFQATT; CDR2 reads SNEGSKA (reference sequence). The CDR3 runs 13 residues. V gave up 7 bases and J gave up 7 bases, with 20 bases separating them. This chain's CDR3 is CSVPPGRGREQYF. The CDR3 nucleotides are TGCAGTGTGCCCCCAGGGCGCGGGCGGGAGCAGTACTTC.

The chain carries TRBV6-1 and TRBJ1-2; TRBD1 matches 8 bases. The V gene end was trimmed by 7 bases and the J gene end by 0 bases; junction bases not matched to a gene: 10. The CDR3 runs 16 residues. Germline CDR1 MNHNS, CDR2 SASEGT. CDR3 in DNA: TGTGCCAGCATTACACAGGGGGGGCTTACTAACTATGGCTACACCTTC. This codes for CASITQGGLTNYGYTF.

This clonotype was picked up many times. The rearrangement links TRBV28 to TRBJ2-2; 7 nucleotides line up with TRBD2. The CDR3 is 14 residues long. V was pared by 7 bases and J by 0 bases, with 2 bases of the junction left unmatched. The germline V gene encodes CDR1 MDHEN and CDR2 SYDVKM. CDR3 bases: TGTGCCAGCATTGGGAGGGCGAACACCGGGGAGCTGTTTTTT. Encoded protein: CASIGRANTGELFF.

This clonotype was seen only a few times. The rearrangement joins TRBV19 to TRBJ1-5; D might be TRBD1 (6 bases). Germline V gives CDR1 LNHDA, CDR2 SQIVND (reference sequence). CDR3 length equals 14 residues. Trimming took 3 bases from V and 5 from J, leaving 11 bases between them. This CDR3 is CASSMSRGDQPQHF. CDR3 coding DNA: TGTGCCAGTAGTATGTCCAGGGGTGATCAGCCCCAGCATTTT.

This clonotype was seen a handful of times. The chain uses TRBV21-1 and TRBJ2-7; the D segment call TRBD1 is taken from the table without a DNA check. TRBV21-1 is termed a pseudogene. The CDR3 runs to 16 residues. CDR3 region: CASTPGRTVGAYEQYF. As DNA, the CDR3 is TGTGCCAGCACCCCCGGACGGACAGTTGGGGCTTACGAGCAGTACTTC.

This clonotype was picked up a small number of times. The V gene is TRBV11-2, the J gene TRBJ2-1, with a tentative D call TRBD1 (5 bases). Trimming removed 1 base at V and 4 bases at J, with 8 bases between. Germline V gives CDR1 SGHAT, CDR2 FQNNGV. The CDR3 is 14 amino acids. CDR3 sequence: CASSLATEYNEQFF. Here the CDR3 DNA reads TGTGCCAGCAGCTTAGCGACAGAGTACAATGAGCAGTTCTTC.

CDR3 nucleotides: TGCGCCAGCAGCCAAGTCGTAGCGGGGCAATACAATGAGCAGTTCTTC. Protein sequence: CASSQVVAGQYNEQFF. The V call is TRBV4-1, the J call TRBJ2-1; the match to TRBD2 covers 8 bases. The junction had 6 bases not matched to a gene; V was cut back by 1 base and J by 4 bases. Germline-derived CDR1 and CDR2 are MGHRA and YSYEKL. The CDR3 is made up of 16 amino acids.

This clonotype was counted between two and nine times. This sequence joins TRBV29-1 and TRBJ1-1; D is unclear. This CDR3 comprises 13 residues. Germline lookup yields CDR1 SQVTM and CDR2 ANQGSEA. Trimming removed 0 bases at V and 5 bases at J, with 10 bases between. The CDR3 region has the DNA TGCAGCGTTGAAGACAGCTTCTCTACTGAAGCTTTCTTT. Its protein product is CSVEDSFSTEAFF.

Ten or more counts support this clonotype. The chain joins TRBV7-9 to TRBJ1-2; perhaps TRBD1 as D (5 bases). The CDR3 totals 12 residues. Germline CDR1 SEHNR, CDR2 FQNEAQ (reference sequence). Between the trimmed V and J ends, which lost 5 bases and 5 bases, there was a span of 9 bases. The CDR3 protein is CASSPGLYGYTF. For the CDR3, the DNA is TGTGCCAGCAGCCCAGGGCTTTATGGCTACACCTTC.